Listed below are T cell receptor beta chains from one sample, sequenced in a study of monozygotic twins with inflammatory bowel disease. TCRdb reprocessed the 5' RACE reads, with one entry per CDR3 protein and no DNA. Its clone listing holds 110,000 to 150,000 distinct CDR3 sequences. Sample: blood. The receptors here all came from a human donor with ulcerative colitis or Crohn's disease, or a healthy co-twin of an affected twin (not recorded which). CDR3s include the opening cysteine and the closing phenylalanine or tryptophan.

v_call	j_call	cdr3_aa
TRBV29-1	TRBJ2-7	CSVELGLAGGRPRYEQYF
TRBV10-2	TRBJ2-1	CASSYGLLAGLNEQFF
TRBV4-2	TRBJ2-1	CASSPYLASEWVGYNEQFF
TRBV5-1	TRBJ2-3	CASSPLLAASTDTQYF
TRBV5-1	TRBJ2-1	CASSPRDRVNNEQFF
TRBV7-2	TRBJ2-3	CASSPRLAGGTDTQYF
TRBV28	TRBJ1-6	CASGNTGQDSPLHF
TRBV7-2	TRBJ1-1	CASSLVGSQYEAFF
TRBV7-2	TRBJ2-5	CASSLAWQETQYF
TRBV5-1	TRBJ2-3	CASHGTSGRFWTDTQYF
TRBV27	TRBJ2-7	CASSLLGDPYEQYF
TRBV15	TRBJ1-1	CATSRDSPDRNTEAFF
TRBV6-2/TRBV6-3	TRBJ2-1	CASSLLAGVLNEQFF
TRBV5-6	TRBJ2-1	CASSLVVAGSYNEQFF
TRBV4-3	TRBJ1-4	CASSQDSQAGLATNEKLFF
TRBV7-8	TRBJ2-3	CASTQLGGSTDTQYF
TRBV6-5	TRBJ2-7	CASSSYSGGDYEQYF
TRBV28	TRBJ2-7	CASSPRRAHEQYF
TRBV15	TRBJ1-5	CATTDSNQPQHF
TRBV7-3	TRBJ2-7	CASSFIQGYEQYF
TRBV29-1	TRBJ2-1	CSVDWTSGTYYNEQFF
TRBV27	TRBJ1-5	CASSKGGDYNQPQHF
TRBV20-1	TRBJ2-3	CSARDFGAGVDTQYF
TRBV5-6	TRBJ2-3	CASSPRVSDTQYF
TRBV20-1	TRBJ2-3	CSAPRAPGVTDTQYF
TRBV30	TRBJ1-3	CAWNGLTSNHRYF
TRBV7-3	TRBJ2-1	CASSPPGLGAIEQFF
TRBV5-6	TRBJ2-7	CASRSGGMTYEQYF